This TCR beta chain derives from a study of CD8 T cells in ankylosing spondylitis. One entry per CDR3 protein results from TCRdb running MiXCR on the 5' RACE reads. The table has 150,000 to 200,000 distinct CDR3 sequences, 11% seen once. The V end was cut by 6 bases, the J end by 9 bases, with 9 bases between. The CDR3 sequence is 11 residues long. This clonotype was observed a handful of times. The receptor's source is a male donor with ankylosing spondylitis or in good health (not recorded which). The rearrangement uses TRBV12-3 or TRBV12-4 and TRBJ2-1, with D tentatively TRBD1 (5 bases). The sequencing sample was made of blood, either unsorted or a sorted T cell fraction (not recorded which). The CDR3: CASSPQGEQFF. CDR3 DNA: TGTGCCAGCAGCCCCCAGGGTGAGCAGTTCTTC.